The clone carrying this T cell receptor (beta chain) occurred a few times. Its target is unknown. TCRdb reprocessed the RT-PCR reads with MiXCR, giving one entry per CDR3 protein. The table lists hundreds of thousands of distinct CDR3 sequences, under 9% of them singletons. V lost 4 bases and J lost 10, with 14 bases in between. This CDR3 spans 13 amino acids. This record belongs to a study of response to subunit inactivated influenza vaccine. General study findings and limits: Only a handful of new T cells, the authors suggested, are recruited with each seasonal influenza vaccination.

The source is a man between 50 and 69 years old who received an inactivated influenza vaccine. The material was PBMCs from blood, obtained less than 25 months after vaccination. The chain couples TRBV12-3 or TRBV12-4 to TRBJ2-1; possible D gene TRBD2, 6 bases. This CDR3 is CASSSLRGGEQFF. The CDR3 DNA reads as TGTGCCAGCAGTTCCTTGCGGGGTGGGGAGCAGTTCTTC.